The TCR beta chain described here comes from a study of shared clonotypes between healthy human individuals (TCRdb year 2020). Turning to the overall study: A couple of women and a few men aged 18 to 49 years were included in the cohort. Per donor, three plates each were used for CD4 naive and CD4 memory, two for CD8 naive, and one for CD8 memory. Blood TCR repertoires of five healthy adults were deeply sequenced to estimate repertoire size and the extent of clonotype sharing between individuals. To increase sequencing depth and limit assay-specific biases, TCR repertoire library preparation and sequencing were carried out by different laboratories using diverse techniques. Between about 0.8 and 9 billion PBMCs per donor were obtained by leukapheresis. General findings and caveats noted by the study authors: Pairwise subsampling indicated that sequencing depth was expected to affect the degree of clonotype sharing among donors. Incomplete sequencing was indicated by rarefaction of sorted-subset datasets, despite the large sequencing depth. Sampling was restricted to blood, and TCR repertoires in tissue are likely to differ from TCR repertoires in blood. When four donors were compared, the shared fraction of clonotypes was about 5% for naive CD4, more than 3% for naive CD8, 2% to 2.5% for memory CD4, and roughly 0.43% for memory CD8. The small number of donors limited the genetic and exposure-history diversity represented. Estimated clonotype richness was generally larger for naive than for memory subsets. Compared with non-shared clonotypes, the clonotypes found in all four sorted-subset donors had higher generation probabilities.

Using the deep immunoSEQ assay, multiplex PCR amplified TCR CDR3 regions from genomic DNA. For each cell subset, the extracted genomic DNA was distributed evenly across all wells of several immunoSEQ 96-well plates, and each plate served as one replicate. For sorted subsets, around 200 ng genomic DNA, equal to some 28,000 T cell genomes, was loaded into each replicate PCR. Purified libraries were quantified with a Qubit 3.0 fluorometer, sized on a Bioanalyzer 2100, and re-quantified with the KAPA Library Quantification kit. Every immunoSEQ 96-well plate was sequenced on a separate single-read 150-cycle Illumina NextSeq 550 flow cell. The original pipeline was this. Because only junctional sequences without quality scores were contained in the immunoSEQ output, filtering matching that applied to full-length reads could not be performed. To assign V/J genes and CDR3, sequences were annotated using PyIR, a Python wrapper for IgBLAST v1.9, with IMGT germline references. Any read was removed if the V/J assignment was weak (E-value above 1e-6), the CDR3 was missing, or the read contained stop codons, out-of-frame junctions, or ambiguous translated residues. V3J clonotypes were defined by identical inferred V gene, J gene, and CDR3 amino acid sequence. The percentage overlap between two repertoires was calculated by dividing the number of shared unique clonotypes by the size of the smaller repertoire. Three approaches were used to assess repertoire richness: RTK rarefaction, the Chao1 estimator, and Recon v2.1 estimates of unobserved clonotypes. Generation probabilities were computed with OLGA for all TCRbeta clonotypes obtained by the gDNA method from four donors. Entries here come from immuneACCESS through TCRdb and include only in-frame sequences with V and J called. Some clones fail to appear in such tables; in the studies checked, an unresolved V gene covers under half of the shortfall, and the cause of the remainder is unknown. D and trimming were read from the DNA, whereas the V and J calls and clone size are those reported in that table. This sample gives about 2 million clones in total; just under 95% of them show up just once. Approximately 1% of the sample is in the top ten clones.

To note about this clone: No antigen is known for it. No quality values exist for individual bases; no much larger clone is one base distant.

For CDR1 and CDR2, the germline V gene lists MRHNA and SNTAGT. The cysteine opens and the phenylalanine closes a CDR3 of 15 amino acids. Only the CDR3 DNA stays, 45 bases, in frame from base 1. The trim is 8 bases for V and 4 bases for J, with a gap of 15 bases between the germline ends. For the CD8 naive samples, CD45RO-negative cells were positively selected for CCR7, yielding a CD45RA+CCR7+ population from which TemRA cells were excluded. Donors were healthy HIV-negative adults with no recently reported acute infections or vaccinations. All donors were Caucasian adults living in Nashville, Tennessee, USA. After blood collection by leukapheresis, PBMCs were isolated using Ficoll-Histopaque density gradient centrifugation and then cryopreserved in the vapor phase of liquid nitrogen. Analytical flow cytometry was used to check the purity and quantity of each magnetically sorted T cell population. Each sorted fraction had its genomic DNA isolated and then quantified by UV absorbance on a Nanodrop 2000c.

The clonotype was recovered from a man between 18 and 35 years old in good health. Sequenced sample: naive CD8+ T cells sorted from blood. The meaning of the sample's cell subset or site label: CD45RA+CCR7+. Rearrangement joined TRBV6-4 to TRBJ1-6, with the identity of the D gene unclear. The DNA reads TGTGCCAGCCGAAGGCACACTTATTATAATTCACCCCTCCACTTT. Translated, it reads CASRRHTYYNSPLHF.